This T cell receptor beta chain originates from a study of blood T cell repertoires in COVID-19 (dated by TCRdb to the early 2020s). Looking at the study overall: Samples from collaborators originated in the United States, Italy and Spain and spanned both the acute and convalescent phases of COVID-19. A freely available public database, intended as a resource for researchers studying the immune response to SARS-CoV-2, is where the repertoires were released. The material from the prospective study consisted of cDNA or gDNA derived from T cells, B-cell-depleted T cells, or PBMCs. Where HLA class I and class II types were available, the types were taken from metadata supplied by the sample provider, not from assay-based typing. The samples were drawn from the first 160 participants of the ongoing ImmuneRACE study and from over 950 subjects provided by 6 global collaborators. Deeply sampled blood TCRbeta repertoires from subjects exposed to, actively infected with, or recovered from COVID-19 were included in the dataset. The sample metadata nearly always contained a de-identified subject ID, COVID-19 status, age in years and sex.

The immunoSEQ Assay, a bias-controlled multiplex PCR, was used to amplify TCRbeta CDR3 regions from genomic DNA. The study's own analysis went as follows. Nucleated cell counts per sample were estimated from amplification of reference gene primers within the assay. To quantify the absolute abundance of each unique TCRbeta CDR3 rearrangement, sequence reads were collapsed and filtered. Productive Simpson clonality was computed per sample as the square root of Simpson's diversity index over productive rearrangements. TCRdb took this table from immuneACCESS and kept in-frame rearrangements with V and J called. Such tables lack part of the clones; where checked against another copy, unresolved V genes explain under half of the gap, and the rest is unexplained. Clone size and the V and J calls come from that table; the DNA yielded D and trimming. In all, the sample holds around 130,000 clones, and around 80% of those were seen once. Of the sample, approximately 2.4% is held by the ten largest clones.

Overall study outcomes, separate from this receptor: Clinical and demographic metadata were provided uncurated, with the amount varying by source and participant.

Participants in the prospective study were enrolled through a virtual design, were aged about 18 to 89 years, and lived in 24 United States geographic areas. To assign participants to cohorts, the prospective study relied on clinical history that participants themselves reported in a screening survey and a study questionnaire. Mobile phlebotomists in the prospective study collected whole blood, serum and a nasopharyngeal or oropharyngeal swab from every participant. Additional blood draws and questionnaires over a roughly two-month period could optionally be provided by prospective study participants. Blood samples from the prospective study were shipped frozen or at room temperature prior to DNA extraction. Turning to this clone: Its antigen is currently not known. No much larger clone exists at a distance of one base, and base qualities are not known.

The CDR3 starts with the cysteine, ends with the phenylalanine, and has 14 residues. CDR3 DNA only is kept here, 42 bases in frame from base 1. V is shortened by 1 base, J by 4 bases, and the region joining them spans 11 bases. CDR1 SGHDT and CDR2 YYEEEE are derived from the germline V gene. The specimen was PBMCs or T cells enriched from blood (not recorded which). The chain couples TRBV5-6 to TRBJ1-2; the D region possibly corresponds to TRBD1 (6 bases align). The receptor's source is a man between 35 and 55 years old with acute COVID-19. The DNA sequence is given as TGTGCCAGCAGCTTGAACAGGGCGGTCTATGGCTACACCTTC. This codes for CASSLNRAVYGYTF.